These T cell receptor beta chains were read from a single sample in a study of T cells in tuberculosis. TCRdb keeps only in-frame clones here, not all; method: immunoSEQ multiplex PCR. Of about 49,000 clones in the sample, nearly 95% were seen once. This sample comprised PBMCs, obtained at tuberculosis diagnosis. Receptor source: an adult with tuberculosis. The CDR3 runs from the conserved cysteine through the conserved F or W. The order of the fields is J gene, clone size, D gene, V gene, CDR3 protein, CDR3 DNA. The D gene is left open where the match is weak. Size is omitted from some rows. Given values are once, few, many or a class for expanded clones.

TRBJ1-2,-,-,TRBV13,CASSLVGQGTNYGYTF,TGTGCCAGCAGCTTAGTAGGGCAGGGGACCAACTATGGCTACACCTTC
TRBJ1-3,-,-,TRBV7-9,CASSNEGVAGNTIYF,TGTGCCAGCAGCAACGAGGGGGTCGCTGGAAACACCATATATTTT
TRBJ2-4,-,TRBD1,TRBV15,CATSRYGTGLNIQYF,TGTGCCACCAGCAGATATGGGACAGGTTTAAACATTCAGTACTTC
TRBJ1-5,-,TRBD1,TRBV30,CAWSVTGGGQPQHF,TGTGCCTGGAGTGTTACAGGGGGAGGACAGCCCCAGCATTTT
TRBJ2-7,-,TRBD2,TRBV11-3,CASSLEVPGGPREQYF,TGTGCCAGCAGCTTAGAGGTTCCGGGGGGGCCCCGCGAGCAGTACTTC
TRBJ2-4,-,-,TRBV7-9,CASSPLMAGQNIQYF,TGTGCCAGCAGCCCCTTAATGGCGGGCCAAAACATTCAGTACTTC
TRBJ2-5,-,-,TRBV4-1,CASSKMTQGQETQYF,TGCGCCAGCAGCAAAATGACGCAGGGCCAAGAGACCCAGTACTTC
TRBJ2-7,-,TRBD2,TRBV5-4,CASRGLGDEQYF,TGTGCCAGCAGGGGACTAGGGGACGAGCAGTACTTC
TRBJ2-7,-,-,TRBV11-2,CASSGTSYEQYF,TGTGCCAGCAGCGGCACCTCCTACGAGCAGTACTTC
TRBJ1-6,-,-,TRBV5-5,CASSYFLYNSPLHF,TGTGCCAGCAGCTATTTCCTCTATAATTCACCCCTCCACTTT
TRBJ2-1,-,TRBD2,TRBV30,CAWSPGLAGGRNEQFF,TGTGCCTGGAGCCCGGGACTAGCGGGAGGTAGGAATGAGCAGTTCTTC
TRBJ2-3,once,-,TRBV28,CASSFATNTQYF,TGTGCCAGCAGTTTTGCCACAAATACGCAGTATTTT
TRBJ2-3,-,-,TRBV27,CASSFGPSGGRRTQYF,TGTGCCAGCAGTTTTGGACCCTCTGGCGGGCGGAGAACGCAGTATTTT
TRBJ2-1,-,-,TRBV2,CASGPRRGSDNEQFF,TGTGCCAGCGGCCCACGGCGGGGAAGTGACAATGAGCAGTTCTTC
TRBJ2-5,-,TRBD1,TRBV19,CASSAPGQGRETQYF,TGTGCCAGTAGTGCTCCGGGACAGGGCAGAGAGACCCAGTACTTC
TRBJ1-1,-,TRBD1,TRBV7-2,CASRQQGAMNTEAFF,TGTGCCAGCAGGCAACAGGGGGCCATGAACACTGAAGCTTTCTTT
TRBJ2-1,-,-,TRBV19,CASSILATANNEQFF,TGTGCCAGTAGTATACTAGCAACCGCCAACAATGAGCAGTTCTTC